These 22 T cell receptor beta chains originate from one sample sequenced in a study of blood T cell repertoires in COVID-19. The table came from immunoSEQ multiplex PCR; TCRdb's copy has only in-frame clones and leaves some out. This repertoire shows about 200,000 clones, 70% to 90% found once; its top ten account for 10%. Sequenced: peripheral blood. These TCRs come from a woman aged 80 or older with acute or convalescent COVID-19.

This chain links TRBV6-5 with TRBJ1-4; 8 bases match TRBD1. This CDR3 comprises 12 residues. The trim removed 5 bases at V and 17 bases at J, leaving 10 bases unmatched. Germline loops: CDR1 MNHEY, CDR2 SVGAGI. The CDR3, as DNA: TGTGCCAGCAGTACGACAGGGGCCGGACTTTTTTTT. This sequence encodes CASSTTGAGLFF.

J is TRBJ1-2 and V is TRBV19; D ambiguous. Trimming took off 2 bases at V and 6 bases at J, with 4 bases between the two ends. In germline, CDR1 is LNHDA, CDR2 SQIVND (reference sequence). CDR3 length: 11 amino acids. DNA of the CDR3: TGTGCCAGTAGTATAACGGATGGCTACACCTTC. Translating gives CASSITDGYTF.

The CDR3 bases are TGTGCCATCCTTGATCCAGGGGCGGGTCAAGAGACCCAGTACTTC. Amino acid sequence: CAILDPGAGQETQYF. The chain has TRBV10-3 and TRBJ2-5, with D maybe TRBD1 (6 bases). CDR1 and CDR2 from the germline V gene are ENHRY and SYGVKD. V was trimmed by 8 bases and J by 2 bases, leaving 18 bases between them. This CDR3 has 15 amino acids.

V and J are TRBV6-2 or TRBV6-3 and TRBJ1-2; TRBD1 agrees at 12 bases. The CDR3 has 18 residues. In germline, CDR1 is MNHEY, CDR2 SVGEGT. Losses at the gene ends were 2 bases for V and 4 bases for J; bases not matched to a gene: 11. This CDR3 reads CASSYVPGTGGESYGYTF. CDR3 nucleotides: TGTGCCAGCAGTTACGTACCAGGGACAGGGGGCGAAAGCTATGGCTACACCTTC.

This clone was counted a few times. This chain connects TRBV29-1 to TRBJ1-2; D call uncertain. V was cut by 3 bases and J by 0 bases, with 8 bases left in between. Germline V gives CDR1 SQVTM, CDR2 ANQGSEA. This CDR3 has 13 residues. CDR3 loop: CSVERDANYGYTF. CDR3 nucleotides: TGCAGCGTTGAGCGGGATGCTAACTATGGCTACACCTTC. Based on the CDR3 plus reference TRBV29-1 and TRBJ1-2, the full variable domain is SAVISQKPSRDICQRGTSLTIQCQVDSQVTMMFWYRQQPGQSLTLIATANQGSEATYESGFVIDKFPISRPNLTFSTLTVSNMSPEDSSIYLCSVERDANYGYTFGSGTRLTVV.

This chain links TRBV13 with TRBJ2-5, with 11 bases matching TRBD2. The V gene's germline CDR1 is PRHDT and CDR2 FYEKMQ (reference sequence). The CDR3 totals 16 residues. The junction had 11 bases not matched to a gene; V was cut back by 8 bases and J by 3 bases. The CDR3 region has the DNA TGTGCCAGCTCTTTAACTAGCGGGAGCGTGGAAGAGACCCAGTACTTC. This sequence encodes CASSLTSGSVEETQYF.

J is TRBJ2-6 and V is TRBV6-2 or TRBV6-3; tentative D call: TRBD1 (5 bases). V shed 5 bases and J shed 3 bases, with 14 bases lying between them. Germline-derived CDR1 and CDR2 are MNHEY and SVGEGT. The CDR3 is 16 residues long. In DNA, the CDR3 is TGTGCCAGCAGTATGAACCCAGGGTTTGGGGCCAACGTCCTGACTTTC. Translated, it gives CASSMNPGFGANVLTF.

This clone was seen many times. The V and J genes are TRBV2 and TRBJ2-7, with 10 bases lining up with TRBD1. CDR1 is SNHLY, CDR2 FYNNEI, per germline. CDR3 length: 14 residues. The V gene end was trimmed by 6 bases and the J gene end by 5 bases; junction bases not matched to a gene: 7. The DNA of the CDR3 is TGTGCCAGCAGACCCGACAGGGGGCAAGACGAGCAGTACTTC. It codes for CASRPDRGQDEQYF.

V is TRBV11-2 and J is TRBJ2-2; 8 bases line up with TRBD2. Germline CDR1 SGHAT, CDR2 FQNNGV. V dropped 4 bases and J dropped 1; count of bases not matched to a gene: 11. There are 18 residues in the CDR3. The DNA for the CDR3 is TGTGCCAGCAGCTCCTCGGGTAGCGGGGAGGGGAACACCGGGGAGCTGTTTTTT. This codes for CASSSSGSGEGNTGELFF.

This chain uses TRBV19 with TRBJ2-7; TRBD1 matches at 9 bases. This CDR3 has 14 amino acids. The germline V gene encodes CDR1 LNHDA and CDR2 SQIVND (reference sequence). J lost 4 bases, V lost 5 bases, and 6 bases had no gene match. The CDR3: CASSSQGASYEQYF. CDR3 in DNA: TGTGCCAGTAGTTCACAGGGGGCGTCGTACGAGCAGTACTTC.

The rearrangement links TRBV28 to TRBJ2-7; TRBD1 is a possible D gene (5 bases). V lost 6 bases and J 0 bases, leaving 27 bases between the germline ends. The CDR3 is 19 residues long. Germline-derived CDR1 and CDR2 are MDHEN and SYDVKM. CDR3 in DNA: TGTGCCAGCAGCTGGGGAAGCCTCTGGGGCCGGGCCAACTCCTACGAGCAGTACTTC. Its protein product is CASSWGSLWGRANSYEQYF. The full variable domain, its missing parts supplied by reference TRBV28 and TRBJ2-7, is DVKVTQSSRYLVKRTGEKVFLECVQDMDHENMFWYRQDPGLGLRLIYFSYDVKMKEKGDIPEGYSVSREKKERFSLILESASTNQTSMYLCASSWGSLWGRANSYEQYFGPGTRLTVT.

Only a few counts were recorded for this clone. This chain joins TRBV6-2 or TRBV6-3 and TRBJ2-6; 12 bases are shared with TRBD1. V was clipped by 4 bases and J by 1 base; unmatched bases: 11. This CDR3 spans 20 amino acids. CDR1 is MNHEY and CDR2 is SVGEGT in the germline V gene. CDR3: CASSLRRGTGGNSGANVLTF. In DNA, the CDR3 is TGTGCCAGCAGTTTGCGACGGGGGACAGGGGGCAATTCTGGGGCCAACGTCCTGACTTTC.

The chain combines TRBV28 with TRBJ1-2; 9 bases line up with TRBD1. The germline CDR1 and CDR2 sequences are MDHEN and SYDVKM. J was trimmed by 8 bases and V by 8 bases; bases with no gene match: 15. The CDR3 covers 15 residues. The CDR3 here is CASRTSAGQGKGYTF. CDR3 bases: TGTGCCAGCCGAACTTCCGCCGGACAGGGGAAGGGCTACACCTTC.

The chain links TRBV5-4 to TRBJ2-1; maybe TRBD1 (6 bases). The V and J ends lost 2 bases and 5 bases respectively, with 11 bases between them. The CDR3 spans 14 residues. Germline V gene data show CDR1 as SGHNT and CDR2 as YYREEE (reference sequence). In DNA form, the CDR3 reads TGTGCCAGCAGCTTAGGGGGAAGGAACAATGAGCAGTTCTTC. This gives the protein CASSLGGRNNEQFF.

This rearrangement joins TRBV27 to TRBJ2-1; the D gene is possibly TRBD2 (6 bases). With 0 bases removed from V and 2 bases from J, the gap between germline ends came to 14 bases. CDR3 size: 17 residues. Germline loops: CDR1 MNHEY, CDR2 SMNVEV (reference sequence). The CDR3 nucleotides are TGTGCCAGCAGTTTATCGTTCCGGGGGAACACCTACAATGAGCAGTTCTTC. Its translation: CASSLSFRGNTYNEQFF.

The chain combines TRBV7-2 with TRBJ1-2; weak D call: TRBD1 (5 bases). The V gene lost 3 bases and the J gene lost 0 bases, with 8 bases spanning the gap. Germline CDR1 is SGHTA and CDR2 is FQGNSA. The CDR3 length is 14 residues. In nucleotides, the CDR3 is TGTGCCAGCAGCTTGACAGTTGCTAACTATGGCTACACCTTC. Translated: CASSLTVANYGYTF. Supplemented by reference TRBV7-2 and TRBJ1-2, the full variable domain reads GAGVSQSPSNKVTEKGKDVELRCDPISGHTALYWYRQSLGQGLEFLIYFQGNSAPDKSGLPSDRFSAERTGGSVSTLTIQRTQQEDSAVYLCASSLTVANYGYTFGSGTRLTVV.

The chain recombines TRBV19 with TRBJ2-5, with 10 nucleotides matching TRBD2. The V segment lost 0 bases and the J segment 5 bases; nucleotides outside the gene matches: 3. Germline CDR1 LNHDA, CDR2 SQIVND (reference sequence). The CDR3 consists of 15 residues. For the CDR3, the DNA is TGTGCCAGTAGTATAGACCTAGCGGGAGTTGAGACCCAGTACTTC. Its translation is CASSIDLAGVETQYF.

V gene TRBV7-2 combines with J gene TRBJ1-6, with a tentative D call TRBD1 (5 bases). Germline V lookup: CDR1 SGHTA, CDR2 FQGNSA. This CDR3 region has 15 residues. The germline V and J ends were trimmed by 5 bases and 11 bases, with 19 bases remaining between them. The CDR3 region is CASSPQAQGDTPLHF. CDR3 sequence (DNA): TGTGCCAGCAGCCCACAGGCGCAGGGTGATACACCCCTCCACTTT.

This rearrangement joins TRBV24-1 to TRBJ1-4; the D gene is possibly TRBD1 (5 bases). Germline assignment: CDR1 KGHDR and CDR2 SFDVKD. V dropped 3 bases and J dropped 0 bases, with 10 bases sitting between them. The CDR3 spans 16 residues. The CDR3 bases are TGTGCCACCAGTGATCCAGACAGTGCAACTAATGAAAAACTGTTTTTT. As protein: CATSDPDSATNEKLFF.

This clone was detected a few times. The rearrangement joins TRBV7-2 to TRBJ1-4; D may be TRBD1 (6 bases). V was shortened by 4 bases and J by 7 bases, with 13 bases between the two germline ends. The CDR3 contains 14 residues. The germline V gene has CDR1 SGHTA and CDR2 FQGNSA. The CDR3 loop is CASSSQGGSEKLFF. As DNA, the CDR3 is TGTGCCAGCAGCTCACAGGGCGGGTCTGAAAAACTGTTTTTT.

The genes are TRBV30 and TRBJ1-2, with D possibly matching TRBD1 (5 bases). The V gene's germline CDR1 is GTSNPN and CDR2 SVGIG (reference sequence). V lost 0 bases and J 2 bases, leaving 19 bases between the germline ends. This CDR3 is built from 17 residues. The CDR3 is CAWSVGGAGETNYGYTF. DNA of the CDR3: TGTGCCTGGAGTGTAGGTGGGGCAGGAGAAACAAACTATGGCTACACCTTC. Based on the CDR3 plus reference TRBV30 and TRBJ1-2, the full variable domain is SQTIHQWPATLVQPVGSPLSLECTVEGTSNPNLYWYRQAAGRGLQLLFYSVGIGQISSEVPQNLSASRPQDRQFILSSKKLLLSDSGFYLCAWSVGGAGETNYGYTFGSGTRLTVV.

This clone has a single count. This chain links TRBV2 with TRBJ1-5; D is uncertain. Per the germline V gene, CDR1 is SNHLY and CDR2 is FYNNEI. This CDR3 is 16 amino acids long. V was trimmed by 5 bases and J by 0 bases, leaving 14 bases between them. The CDR3 DNA follows: TGTGCCAGCAGTTTCGAGTCGCTTAATAGCAATCAGCCCCAGCATTTT. Protein product: CASSFESLNSNQPQHF.